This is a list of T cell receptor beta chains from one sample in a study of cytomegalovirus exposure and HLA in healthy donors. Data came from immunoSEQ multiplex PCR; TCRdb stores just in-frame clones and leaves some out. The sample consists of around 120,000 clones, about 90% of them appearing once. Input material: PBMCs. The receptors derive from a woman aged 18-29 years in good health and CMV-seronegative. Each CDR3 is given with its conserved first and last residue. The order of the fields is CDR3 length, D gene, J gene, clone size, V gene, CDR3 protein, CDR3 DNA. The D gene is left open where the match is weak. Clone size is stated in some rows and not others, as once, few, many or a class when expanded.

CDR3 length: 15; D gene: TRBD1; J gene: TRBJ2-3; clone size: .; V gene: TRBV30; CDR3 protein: CAGLFRDRSTDTQYF; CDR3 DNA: TGTGCCGGCCTATTCCGGGACAGAAGCACAGATACGCAGTATTTT
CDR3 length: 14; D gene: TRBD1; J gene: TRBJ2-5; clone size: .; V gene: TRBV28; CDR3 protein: CASSRTGGAGTQYF; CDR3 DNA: TGTGCCAGCAGCAGGACAGGGGGCGCGGGGACCCAGTACTTC
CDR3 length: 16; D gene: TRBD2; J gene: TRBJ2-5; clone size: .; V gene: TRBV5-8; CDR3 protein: CASSPRTSQPQETQYF; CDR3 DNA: TGTGCCAGCAGCCCCCGGACTAGCCAGCCTCAAGAGACCCAGTACTTC
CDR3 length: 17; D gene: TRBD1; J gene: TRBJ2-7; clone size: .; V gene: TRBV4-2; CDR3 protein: CASSPLSRTGSYYEQYF; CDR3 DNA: TGTGCCAGCAGCCCCCTATCCCGGACAGGGTCCTACTACGAGCAGTACTTC
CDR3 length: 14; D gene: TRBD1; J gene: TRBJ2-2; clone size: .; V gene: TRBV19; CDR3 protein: CASRRDRDTGELFF; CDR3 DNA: TGTGCCAGTAGAAGGGACAGGGACACCGGGGAGCTGTTTTTT
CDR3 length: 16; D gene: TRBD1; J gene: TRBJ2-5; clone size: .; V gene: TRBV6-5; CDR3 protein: CASSFGTGGVQETQYF; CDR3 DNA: TGTGCCAGCAGTTTCGGGACAGGTGGAGTACAAGAGACCCAGTACTTC
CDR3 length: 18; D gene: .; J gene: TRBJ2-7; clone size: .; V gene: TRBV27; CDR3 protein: CASSQRGSSGPTRYEQYF; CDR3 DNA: TGTGCCAGCAGTCAGAGGGGGTCCTCGGGACCAACTCGCTACGAGCAGTACTTC
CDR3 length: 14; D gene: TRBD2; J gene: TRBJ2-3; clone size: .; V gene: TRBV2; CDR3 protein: CARRGGGSTDTQYF; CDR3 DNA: TGTGCCAGAAGAGGCGGGGGGAGCACAGATACGCAGTATTTT
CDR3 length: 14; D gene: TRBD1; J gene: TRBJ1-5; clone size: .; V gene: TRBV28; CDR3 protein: CASRSGTGYQPQHF; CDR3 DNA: TGTGCCAGCAGGTCCGGGACAGGGTATCAGCCCCAGCATTTT
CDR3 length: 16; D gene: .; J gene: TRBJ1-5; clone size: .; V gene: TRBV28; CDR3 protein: CASSTIGSGGNQPQHF; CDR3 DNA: TGTGCCAGCAGCACAATTGGATCAGGGGGCAATCAGCCCCAGCATTTT
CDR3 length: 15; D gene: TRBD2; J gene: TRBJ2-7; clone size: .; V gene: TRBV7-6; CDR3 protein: CASSSTSGRHYEQYF; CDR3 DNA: TGTGCCAGCAGCTCAACTAGCGGGAGGCACTACGAGCAGTACTTC
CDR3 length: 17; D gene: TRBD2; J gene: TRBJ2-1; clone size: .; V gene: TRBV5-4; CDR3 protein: CASSLVMLAGVYNEQFF; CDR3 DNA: TGTGCCAGCAGCTTGGTGATGCTAGCGGGAGTATACAATGAGCAGTTCTTC
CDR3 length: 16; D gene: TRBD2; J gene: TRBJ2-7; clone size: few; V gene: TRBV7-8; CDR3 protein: CASSSTSGRSSYEQYF; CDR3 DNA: TGTGCCAGCAGCTCAACTAGCGGGAGGAGCTCCTACGAGCAGTACTTC
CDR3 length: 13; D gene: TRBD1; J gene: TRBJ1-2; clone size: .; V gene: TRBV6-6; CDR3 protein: CASSYGTGRGYTF; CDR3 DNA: TGTGCCAGCAGTTACGGGACAGGGAGGGGCTACACCTTC
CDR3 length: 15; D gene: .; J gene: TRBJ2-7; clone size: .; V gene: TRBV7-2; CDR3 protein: CASSAGGQGVYEQYF; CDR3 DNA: TGTGCCAGCAGCGCGGGGGGACAGGGCGTCTACGAGCAGTACTTC
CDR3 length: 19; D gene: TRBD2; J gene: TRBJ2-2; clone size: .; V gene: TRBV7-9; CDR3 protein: CASSLRRGVLGIYTGELFF; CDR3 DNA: TGTGCCAGCAGCTTACGGCGGGGGGTCCTTGGGATTTACACCGGGGAGCTGTTTTTT
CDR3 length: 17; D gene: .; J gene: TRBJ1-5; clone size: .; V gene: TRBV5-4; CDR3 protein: CASSFFQGGAPNQPQHF; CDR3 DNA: TGTGCCAGCAGCTTTTTTCAGGGAGGAGCCCCCAATCAGCCCCAGCATTTT
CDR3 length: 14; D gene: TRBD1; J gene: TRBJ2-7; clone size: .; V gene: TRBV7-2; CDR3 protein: CASSLAGTGGEQYF; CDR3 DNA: TGTGCCAGCAGCTTAGCCGGGACAGGGGGCGAGCAGTACTTC
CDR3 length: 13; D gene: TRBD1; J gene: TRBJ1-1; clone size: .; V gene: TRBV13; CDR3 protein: CASTDRGNTEAFF; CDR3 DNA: TGTGCCAGCACCGACAGGGGGAACACTGAAGCTTTCTTT
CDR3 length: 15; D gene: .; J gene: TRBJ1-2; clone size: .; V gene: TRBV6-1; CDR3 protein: CASSEAPTGNYGYTF; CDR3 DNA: TGTGCCAGCAGTGAAGCACCCACGGGGAACTATGGCTACACCTTC
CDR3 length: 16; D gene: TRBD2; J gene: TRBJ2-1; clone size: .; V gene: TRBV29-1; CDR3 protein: CSVVWRGTTSYNEQFF; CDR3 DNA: TGCAGCGTTGTCTGGCGGGGGACCACCTCCTACAATGAGCAGTTCTTC
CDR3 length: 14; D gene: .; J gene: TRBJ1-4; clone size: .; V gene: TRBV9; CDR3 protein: CASSAGGLNEKLFF; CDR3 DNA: TGTGCCAGCAGCGCGGGGGGGCTAAATGAAAAACTGTTTTTT
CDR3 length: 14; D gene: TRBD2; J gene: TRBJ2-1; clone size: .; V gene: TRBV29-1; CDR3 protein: CSGKLAGGLNEQFF; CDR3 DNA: TGCAGCGGCAAGCTAGCGGGGGGGCTAAATGAGCAGTTCTTC
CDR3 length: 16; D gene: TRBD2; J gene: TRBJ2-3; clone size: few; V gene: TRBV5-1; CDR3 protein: CASSSVAGGLGDTQYF; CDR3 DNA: TGCGCCAGCAGCTCGGTGGCGGGAGGGCTTGGAGATACGCAGTATTTT
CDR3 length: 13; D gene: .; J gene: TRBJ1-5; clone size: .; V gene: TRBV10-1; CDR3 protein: CASSPGCDQPQHF; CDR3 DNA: TGCGCCAGCAGTCCAGGGTGCGATCAGCCCCAGCATTTT
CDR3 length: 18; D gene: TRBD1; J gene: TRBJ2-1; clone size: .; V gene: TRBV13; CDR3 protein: CASSRRDREVENDNEQFF; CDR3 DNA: TGTGCCAGCAGCCGTCGGGACAGGGAAGTTGAGAACGACAATGAGCAGTTCTTC
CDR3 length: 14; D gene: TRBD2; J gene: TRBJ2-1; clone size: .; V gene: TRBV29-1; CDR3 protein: CSVDGGRANNEQFF; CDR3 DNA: TGCAGCGTTGATGGCGGGAGGGCAAACAATGAGCAGTTCTTC
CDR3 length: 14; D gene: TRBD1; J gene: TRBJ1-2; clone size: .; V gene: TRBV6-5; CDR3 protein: CASSYSYRGGGYTF; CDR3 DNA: TGTGCCAGCAGTTACTCGTACAGGGGCGGGGGCTACACCTTC
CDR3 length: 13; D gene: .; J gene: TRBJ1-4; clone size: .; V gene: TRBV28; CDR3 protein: CASSSDSQRTRFF; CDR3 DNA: TGTGCCAGCAGTTCAGACTCACAGCGGACGCGCTTTTTC
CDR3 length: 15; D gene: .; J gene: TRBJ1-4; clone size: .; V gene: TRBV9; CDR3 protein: CASSPTGKLNEKLFF; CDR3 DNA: TGTGCCAGCAGCCCTACAGGGAAACTTAATGAAAAACTGTTTTTT
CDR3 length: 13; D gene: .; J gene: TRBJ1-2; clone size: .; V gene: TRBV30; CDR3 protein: CAWTTTANYGYTF; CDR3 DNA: TGTGCCTGGACGACAACGGCTAACTATGGCTACACCTTC
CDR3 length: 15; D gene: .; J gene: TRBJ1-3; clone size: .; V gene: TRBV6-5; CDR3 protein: CASSYSISSGNTIYF; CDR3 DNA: TGTGCCAGCAGTTACTCGATCAGCTCTGGAAACACCATATATTTT
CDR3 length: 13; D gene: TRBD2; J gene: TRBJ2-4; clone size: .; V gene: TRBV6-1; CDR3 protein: CASIRLAGDIQYF; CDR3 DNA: TGTGCCAGCATACGGCTAGCGGGAGACATTCAGTACTTC
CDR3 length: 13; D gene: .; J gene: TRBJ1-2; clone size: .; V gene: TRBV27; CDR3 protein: CASSPPLGGGYTF; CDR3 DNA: TGTGCCAGCAGTCCACCTTTAGGCGGTGGCTACACCTTC
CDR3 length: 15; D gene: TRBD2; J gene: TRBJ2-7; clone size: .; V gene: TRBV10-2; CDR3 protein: CASSARESIPGEQYF; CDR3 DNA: TGCGCCAGCAGTGCGCGGGAGTCAATCCCGGGCGAGCAGTACTTC
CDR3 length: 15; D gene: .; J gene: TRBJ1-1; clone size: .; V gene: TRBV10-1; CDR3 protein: CASIPPGVERAEAFF; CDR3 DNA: TGCGCCAGCATCCCCCCGGGGGTGGAGAGGGCTGAAGCTTTCTTT
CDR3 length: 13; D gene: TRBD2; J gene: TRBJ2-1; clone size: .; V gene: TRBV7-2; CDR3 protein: CASSPGLENEQFF; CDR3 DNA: TGTGCCAGCAGCCCCGGACTAGAGAATGAGCAGTTCTTC
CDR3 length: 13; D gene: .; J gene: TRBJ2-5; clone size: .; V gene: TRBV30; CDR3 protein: CAWSYDFQETQYF; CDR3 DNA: TGTGCCTGGAGTTACGACTTCCAAGAGACCCAGTACTTC
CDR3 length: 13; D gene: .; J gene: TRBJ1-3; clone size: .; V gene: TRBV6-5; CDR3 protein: CASEGSSGNTIYF; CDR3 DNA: TGTGCCAGCGAAGGGAGCTCTGGAAACACCATATATTTT
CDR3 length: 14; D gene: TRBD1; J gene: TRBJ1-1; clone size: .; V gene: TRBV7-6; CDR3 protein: CASSQDRTNTEAFF; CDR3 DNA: TGTGCCAGCAGTCAGGACAGGACGAACACTGAAGCTTTCTTT
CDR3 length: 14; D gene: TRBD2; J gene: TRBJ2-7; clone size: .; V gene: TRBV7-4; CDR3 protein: CASSSGLAGVEQYF; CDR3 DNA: TGCGCCAGCAGCTCGGGACTAGCGGGAGTCGAGCAGTACTTC
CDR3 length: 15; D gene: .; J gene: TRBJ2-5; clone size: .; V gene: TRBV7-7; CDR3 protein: CASSLGVSRGETQYF; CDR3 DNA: TGTGCTAGCAGCTTAGGTGTCTCTAGGGGAGAGACCCAGTACTTC
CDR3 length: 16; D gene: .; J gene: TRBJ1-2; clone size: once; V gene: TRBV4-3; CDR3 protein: CASSQDRTGQSYGYTF; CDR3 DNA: TGCGCCAGCAGCCAAGATCGAACAGGCCAGAGCTATGGCTACACCTTC
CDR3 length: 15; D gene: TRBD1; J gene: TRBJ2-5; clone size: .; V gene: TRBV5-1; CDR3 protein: CASSLGQGAGETQYF; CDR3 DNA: TGCGCCAGCAGCTTGGGACAGGGGGCCGGGGAGACCCAGTACTTC
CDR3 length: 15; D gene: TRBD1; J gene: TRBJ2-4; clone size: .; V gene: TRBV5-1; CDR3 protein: CASSLIQGAGNIQYF; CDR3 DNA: TGCGCCAGCAGCTTGATCCAGGGGGCGGGAAACATTCAGTACTTC
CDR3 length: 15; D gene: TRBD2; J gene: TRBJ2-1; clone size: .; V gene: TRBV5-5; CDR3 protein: CASSLLSGRYNEQFF; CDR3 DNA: TGTGCCAGCAGCTTGCTTAGCGGGAGATACAATGAGCAGTTCTTC
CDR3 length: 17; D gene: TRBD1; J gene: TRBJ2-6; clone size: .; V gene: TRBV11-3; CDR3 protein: CASSHGTGKTGANVLTF; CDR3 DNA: TGTGCCAGCAGCCACGGGACAGGGAAAACTGGGGCCAACGTCCTGACTTTC
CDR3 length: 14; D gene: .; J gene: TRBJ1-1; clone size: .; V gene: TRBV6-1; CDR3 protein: CASTPGHLNTEAFF; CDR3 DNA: TGTGCCAGCACCCCGGGACATTTGAACACTGAAGCTTTCTTT
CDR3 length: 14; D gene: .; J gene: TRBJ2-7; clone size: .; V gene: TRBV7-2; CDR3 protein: CASSLGGTLYEQYF; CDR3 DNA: TGTGCCAGCAGCTTAGGGGGGACACTCTACGAGCAGTACTTC
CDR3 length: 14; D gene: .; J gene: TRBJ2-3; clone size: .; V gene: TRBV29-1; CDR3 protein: CSVVMGLHTDTQYF; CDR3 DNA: TGCAGCGTTGTTATGGGACTTCACACAGATACGCAGTATTTT